Below, 30 T cell receptor beta chains from the same sample are listed, as sequenced in a study of shared clonotypes between healthy human individuals. Data came from immunoSEQ multiplex PCR; TCRdb stores just in-frame clones and leaves some out. The data hold 550,000 to 850,000 clones, with approximately 79% observed a single time. Sample: memory CD4+ T cells sorted from blood. The subset is: CD45RA-negative fraction. The receptors stem from a woman aged 30 to 39 in good health.

This rearrangement joins TRBV9 to TRBJ2-1; D not certain. The CDR3 contains 14 residues. Trimming cost V 0 bases and J 5 bases, with 9 bases left between them. Per germline, CDR1 SGDLS and CDR2 YYNGEE. CDR3 in amino acids: CASSVDLGDNEQFF. The CDR3 region has the DNA TGTGCCAGCAGCGTAGACCTTGGGGACAATGAGCAGTTCTTC.

This clone came up a few times. The J gene is TRBJ2-7, the V gene TRBV6-5; D gene ambiguous. This CDR3 has 13 residues. In germline, CDR1 is MNHEY, CDR2 SVGAGI. The V and J ends lost 6 bases and 4 bases respectively, with 13 bases between them. This chain's CDR3 is CASSTEVGYEQYF. CDR3 sequence (DNA): TGTGCCAGCAGCACCGAGGTTGGATACGAGCAGTACTTC.

This clone was picked up a small number of times. J is TRBJ2-3 and V is TRBV29-1, with D tentatively TRBD1 (6 bases). The CDR3 length is 12 residues. Trimming stripped 7 bases from V and 3 bases from J, with 11 bases between. Looked up from germline, CDR1 is SQVTM and CDR2 is ANQGSEA. CDR3 nucleotide sequence: TGCAGCGAGCGCACAGGGACAGATACGCAGTATTTT. This translates into CSERTGTDTQYF.

V gene TRBV18 combines with J gene TRBJ2-7, with 8 bases lining up with TRBD1. J gave up 6 bases and V 4 bases, and 2 bases lay outside the gene matches. The CDR3 consists of 12 residues. Germline values: CDR1 KGHSH, CDR2 LQKENI. CDR3: CASSRGQGEQYF. The CDR3 DNA follows: TGTGCCAGCTCACGAGGACAGGGCGAGCAGTACTTC.

For this clone: This may come from a read error, since a much larger clone is one base off. V and J are TRBV7-9 and TRBJ2-5; the D is unclear. This CDR3 has 12 amino acids. V was cut by 5 bases and J by 0 bases, with 4 bases left in between. CDR1 and CDR2 (germline): SEHNR, FQNEAQ (reference sequence). CDR3 region: CASSPYQETQYF. CDR3 DNA sequence: TGTGCCAGCAGCCCGTACCAAGAGACCCAGTACTTC.

V is TRBV9 and J is TRBJ2-2, with TRBD2 matching 9 bases. The germline CDR1 and CDR2 sequences are SGDLS and YYNGEE. CDR3 length: 16 residues. V lost 6 bases to trimming and J lost 5 bases; unmatched junction nucleotides: 11. This CDR3 reads CASKISGSIGTGELFF. CDR3 nucleotides: TGTGCCAGCAAGATTAGCGGGAGTATAGGGACCGGGGAGCTGTTTTTT. Full variable domain (missing parts from reference TRBV9 and TRBJ2-2): DSGVTQTPKHLITATGQRVTLRCSPRSGDLSVYWYQQSLDQGLQFLIQYYNGEERAKGNILERFSAQQFPDLHSELNLSSLELGDSALYFCASKISGSIGTGELFFGEGSRLTVL.

This sequence joins TRBV7-9 and TRBJ2-3, with D unresolved. CDR3 length equals 13 residues. Germline assignment: CDR1 SEHNR and CDR2 FQNEAQ (reference sequence). V gave up 5 bases and J gave up 0 bases, with 6 bases separating them. The CDR3 DNA reads as TGTGCCAGCAGCCCGACTAGCACAGATACGCAGTATTTT. Its protein product is CASSPTSTDTQYF.

Ten or more counts support this clone. This chain joins TRBV4-2 and TRBJ1-1; D is unresolved. Deletions cut 1 base from V and 1 base from J, with 4 bases between. Looked up from germline, CDR1 is LGHNA and CDR2 is YNFKEQ. This CDR3 spans 13 amino acids. The CDR3 DNA sequence: TGTGCCAGCAGCCAAGTATCGAACACTGAAGCTTTCTTT. Its protein is CASSQVSNTEAFF.

The chain is built from TRBV6-6 and TRBJ2-1; 7 positions match TRBD2. CDR3 length: 14 amino acids. CDR1 and CDR2 (germline): MNHNY, SVGAGI (reference sequence). Trimming at V came to 6 bases and at J to 3 bases, leaving 5 bases not matched to a gene. The CDR3 reads CASRVGTNYNEQFF. CDR3 in DNA: TGTGCCAGCAGAGTCGGGACTAACTACAATGAGCAGTTCTTC.

The table lists this clone with a few counts. The chain links TRBV5-1 to TRBJ1-1; the D gene is possibly TRBD1 (6 bases). Deletions cut 5 bases from V and 4 bases from J, with 15 bases between. CDR3 length equals 14 residues. In germline, CDR1 is SGHRS, CDR2 YFSETQ. In nucleotides, the CDR3 is TGCGCCAGCAGAGCCGCAGGGGAAACCACTGAAGCTTTCTTT. This translates into CASRAAGETTEAFF.

The chain has TRBV9 and TRBJ2-2, with 9 bases aligning to TRBD1. The CDR3 consists of 16 residues. Losses at the gene ends were 4 bases for V and 6 bases for J; bases not matched to a gene: 10. Germline loops: CDR1 SGDLS, CDR2 YYNGEE. In DNA, the CDR3 is TGTGCCAGCAGCCAAAGGGGACAGGGCGCGGCCGGGGAGCTGTTTTTT. Its protein is CASSQRGQGAAGELFF.

V gene TRBV2 combines with J gene TRBJ1-3; D not certain. The length of the CDR3 is 15 residues. The V and J ends lost 3 bases and 2 bases respectively, with 11 bases between them. From germline, CDR1 is SNHLY and CDR2 FYNNEI. The CDR3 bases are TGTGCCAGCAGTGATTTTAACGGGGCTGGAAACACCATATATTTT. This sequence encodes CASSDFNGAGNTIYF.

The chain has TRBV29-1 and TRBJ1-4; 8 nucleotides align to TRBD1. Germline trimming cut 7 bases from V and 8 bases from J; bases unmatched to any gene: 6. The CDR3 consists of 12 residues. Germline-derived CDR1 and CDR2 are SQVTM and ANQGSEA. The CDR3 reads CSARTGTEKLFF. CDR3 nucleotides: TGCAGCGCTCGGACAGGGACAGAAAAACTGTTTTTT.

The J gene is TRBJ1-1, the V gene TRBV19; no reliable D call. This CDR3 spans 15 amino acids. V shed 1 base and J shed 3 bases, with 12 bases lying between them. Germline CDR1 is LNHDA and CDR2 is SQIVND (reference sequence). CDR3 region: CASSIVGWEDTEAFF. Here the CDR3 DNA reads TGTGCCAGTAGTATAGTAGGGTGGGAGGACACTGAAGCTTTCTTT.

In regard to this clone: This likely stems from a read error, as it lies one base from a far larger clone. The V and J genes are TRBV2 and TRBJ1-5; D call uncertain. CDR3 length equals 13 residues. V gave up 8 bases and J gave up 0 bases, with 8 bases separating them. From germline, CDR1 is SNHLY and CDR2 FYNNEI. CDR3 amino acids: CASQSYSNQPQHF. DNA for the CDR3: TGTGCCAGCCAATCTTATAGCAATCAGCCCCAGCATTTT.

In nucleotides, the CDR3 is TGTGCCAGCAGTTTATCAGGGAACTATGGCTACACCTTC. Its protein is CASSLSGNYGYTF. This chain connects TRBV27 to TRBJ1-2; D gene unclear. Germline CDR1 is MNHEY and CDR2 is SMNVEV (reference sequence). CDR3 length: 13 residues. V lost 0 bases and J 2 bases, leaving 4 bases between the germline ends.

This clone was found a few times. CDR3 nucleotide sequence: TGCGCCAGCAGCTTCGGGACCCAGGGGGGCGAGCAGTACTTC. Encoded protein: CASSFGTQGGEQYF. J is TRBJ2-7 and V is TRBV5-1; tentative D call: TRBD1 (7 bases). Germline values: CDR1 SGHRS, CDR2 YFSETQ. V was shortened by 2 bases and J by 6 bases, with 15 bases between the two germline ends. The CDR3 has 14 residues.

V usage is TRBV28 and J usage is TRBJ1-1, with D unclear. Germline V gene data show CDR1 as MDHEN and CDR2 as SYDVKM. The V end was cut by 7 bases, the J end by 1 base, with 16 bases between. The CDR3 sequence is 15 residues long. The CDR3 DNA reads TGTGCCAGCATCACCGGCGGGAATGAGAACACTGAAGCTTTCTTT. It encodes CASITGGNENTEAFF. The variable domain in full, with the rest retrieved from reference TRBV28 and TRBJ1-1, is DVKVTQSSRYLVKRTGEKVFLECVQDMDHENMFWYRQDPGLGLRLIYFSYDVKMKEKGDIPEGYSVSREKKERFSLILESASTNQTSMYLCASITGGNENTEAFFGQGTRLTVV.

V is TRBV28 and J is TRBJ1-5; 8 nucleotides align to TRBD1. J gave up 7 bases and V 6 bases, and 14 bases lay outside the gene matches. CDR1 is MDHEN and CDR2 is SYDVKM in the germline V gene. The CDR3 is 16 amino acids. CDR3 protein: CASRSHGTGANQPQHF. The DNA for the CDR3 is TGTGCCAGCAGGTCCCATGGGACAGGCGCCAACCAGCCCCAGCATTTT. The variable domain in full, with the rest retrieved from reference TRBV28 and TRBJ1-5, is DVKVTQSSRYLVKRTGEKVFLECVQDMDHENMFWYRQDPGLGLRLIYFSYDVKMKEKGDIPEGYSVSREKKERFSLILESASTNQTSMYLCASRSHGTGANQPQHFGDGTRLSIL.

The rearrangement joins TRBV28 to TRBJ1-2, with D tentatively TRBD1 (6 bases). CDR1 and CDR2 (germline): MDHEN, SYDVKM. The CDR3 sequence is 16 residues long. The ends were cut back, 5 bases at V and 7 bases at J, with 23 bases in the middle. CDR3 DNA sequence: TGTGCCAGCAGTCCCCGCCCACAGGGTTGGGAGTTTGGCTACACCTTC. This gives the protein CASSPRPQGWEFGYTF.

This chain connects TRBV11-3 to TRBJ2-2; D not certain. The germline V gene has CDR1 SGHNT and CDR2 YENEEA. CDR3 length: 14 residues. V was pared by 0 bases and J by 6 bases, with 8 bases between. The CDR3 reads CASSLDVRPGELFF. The DNA for the CDR3 is TGTGCCAGCAGCTTAGACGTTAGGCCCGGGGAGCTGTTTTTT.

The chain uses TRBV6-5 and TRBJ2-1; D is unresolved. From germline, CDR1 is MNHEY and CDR2 SVGAGI. V was trimmed by 5 bases and J by 0 bases, leaving 11 bases between them. The CDR3 contains 15 residues. CDR3 loop: CASSTQRFSYNEQFF. CDR3 DNA sequence: TGTGCCAGCAGTACACAACGATTCTCCTACAATGAGCAGTTCTTC.

V and J are TRBV5-1 and TRBJ2-1, with 9 positions matching TRBD2. Germline CDR1 is SGHRS and CDR2 is YFSETQ. V was clipped by 8 bases and J by 0 bases; unmatched bases: 9. This CDR3 is 16 amino acids long. CDR3 residues: CASQKTSGSSYNEQFF. The CDR3 nucleotides are TGCGCCAGTCAAAAGACTAGCGGAAGCTCCTACAATGAGCAGTTCTTC.

The chain combines TRBV7-8 with TRBJ1-4; D is uncertain. Trimming removed 0 bases at V and 5 bases at J, with 13 bases between. Germline CDR1 and CDR2: SGHVS and FQNEAQ. The CDR3 covers 16 residues. In DNA form, the CDR3 reads TGTGCCAGCAGCTTAGCGCTAGATACTATGAATGAAAAACTGTTTTTT. Encoded protein: CASSLALDTMNEKLFF.

The V gene is TRBV5-4, the J gene TRBJ1-5, with D maybe TRBD1 (5 bases). Per germline, CDR1 SGHNT and CDR2 YYREEE (reference sequence). The CDR3 length is 13 residues. V was cut by 5 bases and J by 6 bases, with 12 bases left in between. The CDR3 reads CASSRDEGQPQHF. CDR3 nucleotides: TGTGCCAGCAGTCGGGACGAGGGTCAGCCCCAGCATTTT.

This rearrangement joins TRBV10-1 to TRBJ1-4; 9 bases fit TRBD1. Trimming took 3 bases from V and 10 from J; bases not matched to a gene: 9. The CDR3 loop spans 15 amino acids. Germline-derived CDR1 and CDR2 are WNHNN and SYGVQD (reference sequence). CDR3 amino acids: CASSDAGTGIGKLFF. The DNA for the CDR3 is TGCGCCAGCAGTGACGCCGGGACAGGGATTGGAAAACTGTTTTTT.

This clone was observed a single time. CDR3 sequence (DNA): TGTGCCAGCACACGGGGGGGGCGGAACACTGAAGCTTTCTTT. It translates to CASTRGGRNTEAFF. The rearrangement links TRBV6-4 to TRBJ1-1, with TRBD1 as a possible D gene (6 bases). The CDR3 spans 14 residues. The germline gives CDR1 MRHNA, CDR2 SNTAGT. V was pared by 7 bases and J by 1 base, with 13 bases between.

On this clone: This CDR3 is missing its conserved last phenylalanine or tryptophan, likely due to a read error. Because the CDR3's place on the DNA is in doubt, the DNA is left out and the CDR3 is given as listed by TCRdb. V is TRBV11-2 and J is TRBJ2-7; the D call in the table, TRBD1, was not verified against the DNA. The CDR3 is 10 residues long, ends included. Per germline, CDR1 SGHAT and CDR2 FQNNGV. The CDR3 spells CASSRDRDFG.

V is TRBV7-9 and J is TRBJ2-5; possibly TRBD1 for D (6 bases). In germline, CDR1 is SEHNR, CDR2 FQNEAQ (reference sequence). The CDR3 sequence is 15 residues long. Trimming cost V 4 bases and J 0 bases, with 12 bases left between them. The CDR3 here is CASSYLQGDQETQYF. The CDR3 region has the DNA TGTGCCAGCAGCTACCTACAGGGAGACCAAGAGACCCAGTACTTC. Using reference TRBV7-9 and TRBJ2-5 for the parts outside the CDR3, the full variable domain is DTGVSQNPRHKITKRGQNVTFRCDPISEHNRLYWYRQTLGQGPEFLTYFQNEAQLEKSRLLSDRFSAERPKGSFSTLEIQRTEQGDSAMYLCASSYLQGDQETQYFGPGTRLLVL.

In the case of this clone: The junction shows a germline mismatch at one end, possibly a read error. V gene TRBV5-5 combines with J gene TRBJ1-2; a possible D gene is TRBD1 (5 bases). CDR1 is SGHKS and CDR2 is YYEKEE in the germline V gene (reference sequence). The CDR3 contains 14 residues. CDR3 in DNA: TGTGCCAGCACAGCGGCAATCCAGGGATGGGCTTACCTCTTC. Protein product: CASTAAIQGWAYLF.